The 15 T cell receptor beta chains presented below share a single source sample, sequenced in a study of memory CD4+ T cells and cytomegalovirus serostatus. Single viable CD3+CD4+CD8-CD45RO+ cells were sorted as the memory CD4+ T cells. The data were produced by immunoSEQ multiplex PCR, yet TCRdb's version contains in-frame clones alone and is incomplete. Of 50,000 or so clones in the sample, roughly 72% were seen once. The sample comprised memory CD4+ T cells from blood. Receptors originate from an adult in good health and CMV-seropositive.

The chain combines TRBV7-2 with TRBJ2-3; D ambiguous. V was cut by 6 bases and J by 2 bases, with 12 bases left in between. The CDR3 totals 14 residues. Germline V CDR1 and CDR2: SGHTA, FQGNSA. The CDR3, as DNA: TGTGCCAGCAGTCCGGGCCCAGACACAGATACGCAGTATTTT. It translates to CASSPGPDTDTQYF.

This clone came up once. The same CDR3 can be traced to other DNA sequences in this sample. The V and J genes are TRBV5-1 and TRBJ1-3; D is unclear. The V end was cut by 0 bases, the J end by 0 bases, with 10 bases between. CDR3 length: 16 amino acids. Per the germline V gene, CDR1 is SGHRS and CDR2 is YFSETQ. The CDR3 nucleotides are TGCGCCAGCAGCTTGGACCCCACGGGCTCTGGAAACACCATATATTTT. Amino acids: CASSLDPTGSGNTIYF.

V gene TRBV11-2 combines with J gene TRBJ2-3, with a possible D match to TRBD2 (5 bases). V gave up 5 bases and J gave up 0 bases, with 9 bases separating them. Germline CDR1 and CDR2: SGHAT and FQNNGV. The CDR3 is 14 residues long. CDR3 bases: TGTGCCAGCAGCAGCCTAGCTAGCACAGATACGCAGTATTTT. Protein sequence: CASSSLASTDTQYF.

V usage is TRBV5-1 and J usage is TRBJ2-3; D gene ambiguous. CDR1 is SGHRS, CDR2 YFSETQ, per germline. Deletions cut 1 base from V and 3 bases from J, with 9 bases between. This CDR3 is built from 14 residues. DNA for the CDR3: TGCGCCAGCAGCTTGATTATCGGGACAGATACGCAGTATTTT. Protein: CASSLIIGTDTQYF.

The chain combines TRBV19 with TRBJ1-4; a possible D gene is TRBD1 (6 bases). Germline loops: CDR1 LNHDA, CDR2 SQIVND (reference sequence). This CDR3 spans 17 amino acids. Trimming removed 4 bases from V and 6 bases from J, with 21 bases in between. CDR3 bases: TGTGCCAGTAGTACCCTCCGCGACGGTGGGGGCGATGAAAAACTGTTTTTT. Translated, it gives CASSTLRDGGGDEKLFF.

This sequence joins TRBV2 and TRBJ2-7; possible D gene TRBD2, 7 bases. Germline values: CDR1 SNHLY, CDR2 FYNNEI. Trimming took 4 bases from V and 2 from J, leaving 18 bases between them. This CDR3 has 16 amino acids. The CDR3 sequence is CASSGGGGYSTYEQYF. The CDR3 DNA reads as TGTGCCAGCAGTGGGGGAGGGGGGTATTCGACCTACGAGCAGTACTTC. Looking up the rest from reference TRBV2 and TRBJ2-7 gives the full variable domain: EPEVTQTPSHQVTQMGQEVILRCVPISNHLYFYWYRQILGQKVEFLVSFYNNEISEKSEIFDDQFSVERPDGSNFTLKIRSTKLEDSAMYFCASSGGGGYSTYEQYFGPGTRLTVT.

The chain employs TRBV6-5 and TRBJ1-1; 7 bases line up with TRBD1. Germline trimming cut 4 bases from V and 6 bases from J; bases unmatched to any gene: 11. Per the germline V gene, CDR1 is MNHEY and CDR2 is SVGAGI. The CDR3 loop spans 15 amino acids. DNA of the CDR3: TGTGCCAGCAGTTCCATCCGGGACAGAGATCCTGAAGCTTTCTTT. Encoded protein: CASSSIRDRDPEAFF.

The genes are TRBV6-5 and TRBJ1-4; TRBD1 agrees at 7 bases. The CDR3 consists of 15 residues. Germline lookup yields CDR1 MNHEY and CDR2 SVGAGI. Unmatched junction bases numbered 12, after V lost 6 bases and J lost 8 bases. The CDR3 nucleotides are TGTGCCAGCAGGGGAAATAAGGGACAGATGGAAAAACTGTTTTTT. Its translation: CASRGNKGQMEKLFF.

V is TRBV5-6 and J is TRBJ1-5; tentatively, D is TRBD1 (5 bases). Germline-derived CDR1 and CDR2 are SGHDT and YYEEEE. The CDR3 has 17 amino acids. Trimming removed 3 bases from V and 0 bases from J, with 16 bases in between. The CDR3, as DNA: TGTGCCAGCAGCTGGGGACTGAACCGTAATAGCAATCAGCCCCAGCATTTT. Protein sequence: CASSWGLNRNSNQPQHF.

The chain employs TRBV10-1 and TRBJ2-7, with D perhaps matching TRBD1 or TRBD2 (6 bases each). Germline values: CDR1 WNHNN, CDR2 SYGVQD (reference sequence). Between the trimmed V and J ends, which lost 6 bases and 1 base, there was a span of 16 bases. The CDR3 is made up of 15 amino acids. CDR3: CASSPGGRKSYEQYF. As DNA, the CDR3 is TGCGCCAGCAGCCCCGGGGGCCGAAAATCCTACGAGCAGTACTTC.

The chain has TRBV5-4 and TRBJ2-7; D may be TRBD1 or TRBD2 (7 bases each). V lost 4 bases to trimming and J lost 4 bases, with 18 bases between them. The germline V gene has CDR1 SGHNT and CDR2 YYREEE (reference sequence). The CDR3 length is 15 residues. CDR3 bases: TGTGCCAGCAGCACCCGACAGGGAGCGGGGTACGAGCAGTACTTC. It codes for CASSTRQGAGYEQYF.

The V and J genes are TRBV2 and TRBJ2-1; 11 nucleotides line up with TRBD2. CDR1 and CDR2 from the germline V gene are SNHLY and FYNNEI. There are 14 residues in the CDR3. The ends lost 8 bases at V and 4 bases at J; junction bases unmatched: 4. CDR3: CASGGTSGYNEQFF. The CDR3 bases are TGTGCCAGCGGCGGGACTAGCGGTTACAATGAGCAGTTCTTC.

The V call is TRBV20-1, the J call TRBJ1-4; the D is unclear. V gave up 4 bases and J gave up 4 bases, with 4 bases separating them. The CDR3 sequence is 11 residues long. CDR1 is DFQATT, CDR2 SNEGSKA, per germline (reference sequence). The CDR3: CSAILNEKLFF. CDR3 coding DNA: TGCAGTGCTATCCTTAATGAAAAACTGTTTTTT.

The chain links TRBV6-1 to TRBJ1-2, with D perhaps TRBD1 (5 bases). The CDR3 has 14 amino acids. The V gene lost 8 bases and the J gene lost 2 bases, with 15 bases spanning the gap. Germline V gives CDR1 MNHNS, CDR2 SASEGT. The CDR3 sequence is CASRSGTENYGYTF. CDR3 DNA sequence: TGTGCCAGCCGTTCCGGGACGGAAAACTATGGCTACACCTTC.

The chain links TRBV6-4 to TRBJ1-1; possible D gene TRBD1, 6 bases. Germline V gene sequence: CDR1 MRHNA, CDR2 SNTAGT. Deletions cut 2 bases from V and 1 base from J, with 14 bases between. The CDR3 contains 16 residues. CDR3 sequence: CASSDPRGGQNTEAFF. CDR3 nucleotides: TGTGCCAGCAGTGACCCCCGCGGGGGCCAGAACACTGAAGCTTTCTTT.